What follows are 32 T cell receptor beta chains derived from one specimen sequenced in a study of blood T cell repertoires in COVID-19. Produced via immunoSEQ multiplex PCR; TCRdb's table is partial and in-frame only. The sample lists about 340,000 clones, about four fifths occurring once. Input material: peripheral blood. These receptors were obtained from a man aged 30 to 39 with active or convalescent COVID-19.

This sequence joins TRBV27 and TRBJ1-1, with 10 bases aligning to TRBD1. Germline assignment: CDR1 MNHEY and CDR2 SMNVEV (reference sequence). The CDR3 spans 14 residues. V lost 5 bases to trimming and J lost 4 bases; unmatched junction nucleotides: 4. CDR3 DNA sequence: TGTGCCAGCAGTCGCCGGGACAGGGGCACTGAAGCTTTCTTT. Translation: CASSRRDRGTEAFF.

This clone has only one observation. The chain uses TRBV5-1 and TRBJ1-4; TRBD1 might be the D (5 bases). Trimming shortened V by 0 bases and J by 8 bases, and 11 bases separated the two germline ends. Germline V CDR1 and CDR2: SGHRS, YFSETQ. CDR3 length: 14 amino acids. As DNA, the CDR3 is TGCGCCAGCAGCTTGGAAAGGGGCTACGAAAAACTGTTTTTT. This gives the protein CASSLERGYEKLFF.

The V call is TRBV7-2, the J call TRBJ2-2; D is unclear. Germline loops: CDR1 SGHTA, CDR2 FQGNSA. V lost 5 bases and J lost 2, with 15 bases in between. This CDR3 has 16 amino acids. The CDR3 bases are TGTGCCAGCAGCCCTAGTGCCCTACCCAACACCGGGGAGCTGTTTTTT. Amino acid sequence: CASSPSALPNTGELFF.

This CDR3 is CSAGTANTGELFF. DNA for the CDR3: TGCAGCGCGGGGACAGCGAACACCGGGGAGCTGTTTTTT. The rearrangement links TRBV29-1 to TRBJ2-2, with 7 positions matching TRBD1. The CDR3 is 13 amino acids. Germline loops: CDR1 SQVTM, CDR2 ANQGSEA. The V segment lost 7 bases and the J segment 0 bases; nucleotides outside the gene matches: 2.

The chain carries TRBV9 and TRBJ2-1, with TRBD2 matching over 7 bases. The CDR3 covers 15 residues. The V segment lost 3 bases and the J segment 4 bases; nucleotides outside the gene matches: 7. CDR1 is SGDLS and CDR2 is YYNGEE in the germline V gene. The DNA of the CDR3 is TGTGCCAGCAGCGCCGGGGACTACACGTACAATGAGCAGTTCTTC. Translating it yields CASSAGDYTYNEQFF.

The chain uses TRBV11-1 and TRBJ2-1; 8 nucleotides match TRBD2. Trimming cost V 5 bases and J 6 bases; bases outside gene matches: 12. The CDR3 loop spans 16 amino acids. Germline CDR1 is SGHAT and CDR2 is FQDESV (reference sequence). This chain's CDR3 is CASSLPGLELPNEQFF. The CDR3 region has the DNA TGTGCCAGCAGCCTCCCGGGACTAGAACTTCCCAATGAGCAGTTCTTC.

This chain links TRBV6-5 with TRBJ2-7, with a possible D match to TRBD1 (6 bases). V dropped 0 bases and J dropped 3 bases, with 9 bases sitting between them. CDR3 length: 14 residues. Germline CDR1 reads MNHEY; CDR2 reads SVGAGI. CDR3 sequence (DNA): TGTGCCAGCAGTTACTCGGGGACAAGCTACGAGCAGTACTTC. Its protein product is CASSYSGTSYEQYF.

J is TRBJ2-3 and V is TRBV4-1, with 7 bases identical to TRBD2. Germline V gene data show CDR1 as MGHRA and CDR2 as YSYEKL. With V trimmed by 1 base and J by 5 bases, 6 bases remained unmatched. The CDR3 contains 15 residues. The CDR3 nucleotides read TGCGCCAGCAGCCAAGCGGTTGCGGGGGTAGATACGCAGTATTTT. Translation gives CASSQAVAGVDTQYF.

The chain uses TRBV10-3 and TRBJ1-1; D unclear. The CDR3 covers 14 residues. Germline V gives CDR1 ENHRY, CDR2 SYGVKD. V gave up 3 bases and J gave up 1 base, with 9 bases separating them. The CDR3, as DNA: TGTGCCATCAGTGACGGCCCAGGGAACACTGAAGCTTTCTTT. Amino acid sequence: CAISDGPGNTEAFF.

The chain couples TRBV28 to TRBJ1-5; TRBD1 is a possible D gene (6 bases). V was cut by 5 bases and J by 1 base, with 12 bases left in between. In germline, CDR1 is MDHEN, CDR2 SYDVKM. The CDR3 loop spans 15 amino acids. The CDR3 region has the DNA TGTGCCAGCAGTCTGCCCCAGGGGAGCAATCAGCCCCAGCATTTT. Translation gives CASSLPQGSNQPQHF.

This chain connects TRBV7-8 to TRBJ2-2, with 7 bases matching TRBD2. Germline V CDR1 and CDR2: SGHVS, FQNEAQ. This CDR3 is 15 amino acids long. J was trimmed by 2 bases and V by 4 bases; bases with no gene match: 4. The CDR3, as DNA: TGTGCCAGCAGCTCTCCGGGACTAAACACCGGGGAGCTGTTTTTT. Translating it yields CASSSPGLNTGELFF.

This chain uses TRBV4-1 with TRBJ2-5, with 7 bases aligning to TRBD2. Germline V gene lookup returns CDR1 MGHRA and CDR2 YSYEKL. The CDR3 is 17 residues long. J was trimmed by 1 base and V by 0 bases; bases with no gene match: 8. The DNA for the CDR3 is TGCGCCAGCAGCCAAGATTTGGCTAGCGGAGGCCAAGAGACCCAGTACTTC. Amino acid sequence: CASSQDLASGGQETQYF.

V is TRBV3-1 (or the pseudogene TRBV3-2) and J is TRBJ1-2, with 10 bases lining up with TRBD1. Germline-derived CDR1 and CDR2 are LGHDT and YNNKEL (reference sequence). The CDR3 contains 15 residues. V gave up 4 bases and J gave up 8 bases; unmatched junction bases: 10. In nucleotides, the CDR3 is TGTGCCAGCAGCCTAACCGGGACAGGGGAGGGAGGCTACACCTTC. As protein: CASSLTGTGEGGYTF.

This rearrangement joins TRBV5-1 to TRBJ2-2; D possibly corresponds to TRBD1 (6 bases). The V gene lost 0 bases and the J gene lost 3 bases, with 9 bases spanning the gap. The germline V gene encodes CDR1 SGHRS and CDR2 YFSETQ. The CDR3 runs 15 residues. The CDR3 coding sequence is TGCGCCAGCAGCTTGGAGGGGGTACACACCGGGGAGCTGTTTTTT. This codes for CASSLEGVHTGELFF. The full variable domain, its missing parts supplied by reference TRBV5-1 and TRBJ2-2, is KAGVTQTPRYLIKTRGQQVTLSCSPISGHRSVSWYQQTPGQGLQFLFEYFSETQRNKGNFPGRFSGRQFSNSRSEMNVSTLELGDSALYLCASSLEGVHTGELFFGEGSRLTVL.

This clone is a singleton in its sample. The sample has other DNA sequences that encode this CDR3 too. This chain joins TRBV7-2 and TRBJ2-1; the D gene is possibly TRBD2 (6 bases). Trimming removed 5 bases at V and 7 bases at J, with 15 bases between. Germline CDR1 SGHTA, CDR2 FQGNSA. The CDR3 runs 14 residues. The CDR3 region is CASSLGGRGNEQFF. Written as DNA, the CDR3 is TGTGCCAGCAGCCTCGGAGGGAGAGGTAATGAGCAGTTCTTC.

This clone has a single count. The chain has TRBV2 and TRBJ1-6, with D perhaps matching TRBD1 (5 bases). CDR1 SNHLY and CDR2 FYNNEI come from the germline V gene. The CDR3 contains 14 residues. The V end was cut by 6 bases, the J end by 7 bases, with 13 bases between. The CDR3 nucleotides read TGTGCCAGCAGCCCACGGGGGGGAAATTCACCCCTCCACTTT. It translates to CASSPRGGNSPLHF.

The chain recombines TRBV2 with TRBJ1-2; perhaps TRBD1 as D (5 bases). Per germline, CDR1 SNHLY and CDR2 FYNNEI. V was trimmed by 3 bases and J by 4 bases, leaving 9 bases between them. The CDR3 is 13 residues long. The DNA for the CDR3 is TGTGCCAGCAGTGACGGGGGTGGCTATGGCTACACCTTC. Protein product: CASSDGGGYGYTF.

The chain uses TRBV11-2 and TRBJ1-1, with unresolved D. V was clipped by 5 bases and J by 4 bases, with 5 bases between them. This CDR3 comprises 11 residues. CDR1 is SGHAT and CDR2 is FQNNGV in the germline V gene. CDR3 residues: CASSESTEAFF. CDR3 coding DNA: TGTGCCAGCAGCGAGAGCACTGAAGCTTTCTTT.

V usage is TRBV5-1 and J usage is TRBJ1-1; no clear D. The CDR3 covers 14 residues. Germline V lookup: CDR1 SGHRS, CDR2 YFSETQ. Trimming removed 4 bases at V and 3 bases at J, with 13 bases between. The CDR3: CASSNPGMDTEAFF. CDR3 coding DNA: TGCGCCAGCAGCAATCCGGGAATGGACACTGAAGCTTTCTTT. The full variable domain, with the rest looked up from reference TRBV5-1 and TRBJ1-1, is KAGVTQTPRYLIKTRGQQVTLSCSPISGHRSVSWYQQTPGQGLQFLFEYFSETQRNKGNFPGRFSGRQFSNSRSEMNVSTLELGDSALYLCASSNPGMDTEAFFGQGTRLTVV.

The V gene is TRBV27, the J gene TRBJ2-1; 9 nucleotides line up with TRBD1. CDR1 MNHEY and CDR2 SMNVEV come from the germline V gene (reference sequence). V lost 1 base and J lost 6; bases outside the gene matches: 7. This CDR3 has 16 residues. The CDR3 loop reads CASSLWTGQGSNEQFF. CDR3 coding DNA: TGTGCCAGCAGTTTATGGACGGGACAGGGTTCCAATGAGCAGTTCTTC.

This clone was picked up one time. The chain couples TRBV18 to TRBJ2-3; 11 nucleotides align to TRBD2. The CDR3 length is 16 residues. J lost 0 bases, V lost 5 bases, and 4 bases had no gene match. The germline CDR1 and CDR2 sequences are KGHSH and LQKENI. In nucleotides, the CDR3 is TGTGCCAGCTCATTCCGACTAGCGGGGAGCACAGATACGCAGTATTTT. Protein: CASSFRLAGSTDTQYF. Full variable domain (rest looked up from reference TRBV18 and TRBJ2-3): NAGVMQNPRHLVRRRGQEARLRCSPMKGHSHVYWYRQLPEEGLKFMVYLQKENIIDESGMPKERFSAEFPKEGPSILRIQQVVRGDSAAYFCASSFRLAGSTDTQYFGPGTRLTVL.

This clone turned up a few times. The CDR3 loop reads CASSGRQVPSGNTIYF. The CDR3 bases are TGTGCCAGCAGCGGGCGACAGGTACCCTCTGGAAACACCATATATTTT. The chain combines TRBV4-2 with TRBJ1-3; possible D gene TRBD1, 6 bases. V was cut by 5 bases and J by 0 bases, with 14 bases left in between. The CDR3 runs 16 residues. Per the germline V gene, CDR1 is LGHNA and CDR2 is YNFKEQ.

The chain carries TRBV4-1 and TRBJ2-3; D gene unclear. Between the trimmed V and J ends, which lost 1 base and 0 bases, there was a span of 14 bases. This CDR3 has 17 amino acids. The germline gives CDR1 MGHRA, CDR2 YSYEKL. The CDR3 DNA is TGCGCCAGCAGCCAAGGGAGTAGCTACTTTAGCACAGATACGCAGTATTTT. The encoded protein is CASSQGSSYFSTDTQYF.

The rearrangement links TRBV28 to TRBJ1-1; perhaps TRBD1 as D (5 bases). The CDR3 is made up of 13 amino acids. V was pared by 8 bases and J by 1 base, with 11 bases between. Germline lookup yields CDR1 MDHEN and CDR2 SYDVKM. As DNA, the CDR3 is TGTGCCAGCCTTAGGGGTGCGAACACTGAAGCTTTCTTT. This encodes CASLRGANTEAFF.

The chain combines TRBV9 with TRBJ1-2, with D possibly being TRBD1 (6 bases). Per germline, CDR1 SGDLS and CDR2 YYNGEE. The V and J ends lost 5 bases and 3 bases respectively, with 11 bases between them. The CDR3 contains 13 residues. In DNA form, the CDR3 reads TGTGCCAGCAGGACCCCAGGGGACTATGGCTACACCTTC. Translated: CASRTPGDYGYTF.

The rearrangement uses TRBV10-3 and TRBJ2-7; 12 nucleotides align to TRBD2. The V gene's germline CDR1 is ENHRY and CDR2 SYGVKD. CDR3 size: 17 residues. After removal of 4 bases from V and 5 bases from J, the junction contained 12 bases not matched to a gene. The CDR3 bases are TGTGCCATCAGTGCGGCTAGCGGGGGGGCCGGGGAGAACGAGCAGTACTTC. This codes for CAISAASGGAGENEQYF.

This clone came up once. The gene calls are TRBV21-1 and TRBJ2-3; the tabulated D call, TRBD2, remains unverified against the DNA. TRBV21-1 is a known pseudogene. CDR3 size: 15 residues. CDR3: CASSSGGGALDTQYF. The CDR3 DNA reads TGTGCCAGCAGCAGTGGAGGGGGGGCCTTGGATACGCAGTATTTT.

The chain uses TRBV5-4 and TRBJ2-3; 8 bases align to TRBD2. V trimming: 0 bases; J trimming: 5 bases; junction bases outside the gene matches: 8. The CDR3 extends over 16 amino acids. CDR1 is SGHNT and CDR2 is YYREEE in the germline V gene (reference sequence). Here the CDR3 DNA reads TGTGCCAGCAGCTTGGGAAAGGCGGGAGGCATAGATACGCAGTATTTT. It specifies CASSLGKAGGIDTQYF.

The gene calls are TRBV10-2 and TRBJ1-3; no reliable D call. This CDR3 region has 14 residues. Germline CDR1 reads WSHSY; CDR2 reads SAAADI. Trimming left V 2 bases short and J 2 bases short, with 7 bases between. As DNA, the CDR3 is TGCGCCAGCAGTGAGCCTTCGGCTGGAAACACCATATATTTT. It codes for CASSEPSAGNTIYF.

The chain uses TRBV23-1 and TRBJ2-1; D possibly corresponds to TRBD2 (5 bases). TRBV23-1 is an ORF, with its function uncertain. V was shortened by 9 bases and J by 4 bases, with 13 bases between the two germline ends. The CDR3 extends over 13 amino acids. This CDR3 is CARCQLAYNEQFF. As DNA, the CDR3 is TGCGCCAGGTGCCAGCTAGCTTACAATGAGCAGTTCTTC.

The rearrangement links TRBV12-3 or TRBV12-4 to TRBJ1-1; D is perhaps TRBD1 (5 bases). The V end was cut by 3 bases, the J end by 6 bases, with 11 bases between. The CDR3 totals 13 residues. The CDR3 region is CASSLGLGPEAFF. The DNA for the CDR3 is TGTGCCAGCAGTTTGGGACTTGGCCCTGAAGCTTTCTTT.

A word on this clone: One junction end does not reproduce the germline sequence, and a read error may be involved. V is TRBV24-1 and J is TRBJ2-7; maybe TRBD1 (5 bases). This CDR3 has 11 residues. Per germline, CDR1 KGHDR and CDR2 SFDVKD. The CDR3 nucleotides are TGTGCCACCAGTGAGTTGCAGGGAAGATTCTTC. The encoded protein is CATSELQGRFF.